The 9 T cell receptor beta chains reported below all come from one sample, sequenced in a study of blood T cell repertoires in COVID-19. Assay used: immunoSEQ multiplex PCR; TCRdb lists only in-frame clones, some missing. The sample includes about 260,000 clones, approximately 86% of them seen just once. Sequencing was performed on peripheral blood. The receptors stem from a woman in her forties or fifties who had recovered from COVID-19.

The chain links TRBV9 to TRBJ1-1; no definite D call. Germline values: CDR1 SGDLS, CDR2 YYNGEE. Trimming removed 0 bases from V and 0 bases from J, with 9 bases in between. CDR3 length equals 15 residues. In DNA, the CDR3 is TGTGCCAGCAGCGTAGCTGGCGGGATGAACACTGAAGCTTTCTTT. This sequence encodes CASSVAGGMNTEAFF.

The V gene is TRBV7-6, the J gene TRBJ1-2, with a weak D call TRBD1 (5 bases). Germline V gene sequence: CDR1 SGHVS, CDR2 FNYEAQ. This CDR3 region has 14 residues. Trimming removed 5 bases at V and 0 bases at J, with 10 bases between. The CDR3: CASSPRRANYGYTF. DNA for the CDR3: TGTGCCAGCAGCCCCCGCAGGGCTAACTATGGCTACACCTTC.

The sample holds a few counts of this clone. The rearrangement links TRBV10-3 to TRBJ1-1; 9 bases map to TRBD1. Trimming took 4 bases from V and 0 from J; bases not matched to a gene: 18. CDR3 size: 20 residues. CDR1 and CDR2 (germline): ENHRY, SYGVKD. Here the CDR3 DNA reads TGTGCCATCAGTGCTGTGGGGATCCTCGGGACAGGGCTCATGAACACTGAAGCTTTCTTT. Translated, it gives CAISAVGILGTGLMNTEAFF.

The gene calls are TRBV24-1 and TRBJ2-2; tentatively, D is TRBD1 (5 bases). CDR3 length equals 16 residues. CDR1 is KGHDR, CDR2 SFDVKD, per germline. Trimming took 3 bases from V and 5 from J, leaving 15 bases between them. This chain's CDR3 is CATSDHQQGVTGELFF. CDR3 DNA: TGTGCCACCAGTGATCACCAACAAGGGGTTACCGGGGAGCTGTTTTTT.

This clone was seen only once. The V call is TRBV6-2 or TRBV6-3, the J call TRBJ1-1; no definite D call. CDR3 length equals 14 residues. Trimming stripped 4 bases from V and 0 bases from J, with 9 bases between. The germline V gene encodes CDR1 MNHEY and CDR2 SVGEGT. The CDR3 spells CASSLAWMNTEAFF. CDR3 in DNA: TGTGCCAGCAGTTTAGCTTGGATGAACACTGAAGCTTTCTTT.

The gene calls are TRBV30 and TRBJ1-1; TRBD1 is a possible D gene (5 bases). V lost 0 bases and J 6 bases, leaving 14 bases between the germline ends. The germline gives CDR1 GTSNPN, CDR2 SVGIG (reference sequence). The CDR3 runs 14 residues. The CDR3: CAWSVGRAIPEAFF. CDR3 nucleotide sequence: TGTGCCTGGAGTGTGGGCAGGGCCATCCCTGAAGCTTTCTTT.

The genes are TRBV6-5 and TRBJ2-3, with D perhaps matching TRBD2 (5 bases). This CDR3 region has 14 residues. Trimming cost V 8 bases and J 2 bases, with 14 bases left between them. Germline CDR1 and CDR2: MNHEY and SVGAGI. The CDR3 region is CASGRASSTDTQYF. For the CDR3, the DNA is TGTGCCAGCGGGCGGGCCTCCTCCACAGATACGCAGTATTTT.

V is TRBV5-1 and J is TRBJ1-1; 8 nucleotides agree with TRBD1. The V and J ends lost 0 bases and 5 bases, in that order; junction bases with no gene match: 12. In germline, CDR1 is SGHRS, CDR2 YFSETQ. The CDR3 extends over 17 amino acids. CDR3 bases: TGCGCCAGCAGCTTGGTAAGACTCGGGACAGGTGGAACTGAAGCTTTCTTT. It codes for CASSLVRLGTGGTEAFF.

The gene calls are TRBV6-2 or TRBV6-3 and TRBJ1-2; D remains unclear. The length of the CDR3 is 14 residues. V gave up 0 bases and J gave up 5 bases, with 10 bases separating them. Germline V CDR1 and CDR2: MNHEY, SVGEGT. CDR3 in amino acids: CASSYSMSGYGYTF. The CDR3 nucleotides read TGTGCCAGCAGTTACTCGATGTCGGGTTATGGCTACACCTTC.